This TCR beta chain was identified during a study of T-cell memory formation after mild COVID-19. The CDR3 spans 16 residues. Trimming took 2 bases from V and 1 from J, leaving 14 bases between them. Per the germline V gene, CDR1 is MNHEY and CDR2 is SVGAGI. Notes on the study in general: For contracting clones, CD4+ ones sat mainly in CM and EM, CD8+ in EMRA. Pre-infection memory contained some responding clones, which suggested that cross-reactive memory had joined.

TCRdb reprocessed the 5' RACE reads via MiXCR and lists one record per CDR3 protein. Of 350,000 or so distinct CDR3 sequences in the sample, roughly 13% are singletons; the top ten hold around 21%. Notes on this clonotype: Its antigen is unknown.

This chain connects TRBV6-5 to TRBJ2-5, with D maybe TRBD2 (7 bases). The clonotype originates from a man younger than 35 who had mild COVID-19 (a few samples of this study predate the infection). Cell type and time point are not known. The sample comprised PBMCs or a T cell subset sorted from them (not recorded which). CDR3 DNA sequence: TGTGCCAGCAGTTACACCGGGGGGCCTCTCCAAGAGACCCAGTACTTC. It encodes CASSYTGGPLQETQYF.